A single T cell receptor beta chain is shown here with its context. A much larger clone differs from this one at a single base, so this may be a read error. The sample belongs to a study of T cells in Graves' hyperthyroidism and ophthalmopathy. Study as a whole: Upon initial diagnosis and before any treatment, peripheral blood was collected.

Researchers took RNA transcripts and amplified the TCR beta CDR3 regions from them. During a first-round RT-PCR of the TCR CDR3, the HTBI primer set was used. Using its own MiXCR run on the multiplex PCR reads, TCRdb lists one record per CDR3 protein. The sample records just under 750,000 distinct CDR3 sequences, roughly a third being singletons. Patients aged 18 to 65 with hyperthyroidism were newly diagnosed, with duration under 2 months. The diagnoses drew upon clinical symptoms, serum thyroxine and TRAb, thyroid ultrasound and orbital computed tomography. The V end lost 3 bases, the J end lost 0 bases, and 11 bases lay between the germline ends. CDR3 length: 16 amino acids. CDR1 and CDR2 (germline): LNHNV, YYDKDF (reference sequence).

The sequence was obtained from a woman in her forties with Graves' hyperthyroidism. Sequences were obtained from blood. This rearrangement joins TRBV15 to TRBJ2-2, with D hard to call. The CDR3 DNA reads as TGTGCCACCAGCAGCGTTGGGCCTGCGAACACCGGGGAGCTGTTTTTT. This translates into CATSSVGPANTGELFF.